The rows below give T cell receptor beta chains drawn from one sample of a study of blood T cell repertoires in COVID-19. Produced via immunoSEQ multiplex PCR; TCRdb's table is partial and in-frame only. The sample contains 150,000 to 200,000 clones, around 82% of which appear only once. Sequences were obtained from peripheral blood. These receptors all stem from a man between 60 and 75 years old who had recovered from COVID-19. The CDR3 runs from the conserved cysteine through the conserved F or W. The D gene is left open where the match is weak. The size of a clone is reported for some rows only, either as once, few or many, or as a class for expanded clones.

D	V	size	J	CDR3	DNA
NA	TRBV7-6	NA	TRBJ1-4	CASSTGVGEKLFF	TGTGCCAGCAGCACCGGGGTAGGGGAAAAACTGTTTTTT
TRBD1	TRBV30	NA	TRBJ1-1	CAWNQGAHTEAFF	TGTGCCTGGAACCAGGGGGCCCACACTGAAGCTTTCTTT
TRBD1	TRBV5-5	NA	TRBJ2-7	CASSPKGTGFTYEQYF	TGTGCCAGCAGCCCCAAGGGGACAGGGTTTACCTACGAGCAGTACTTC
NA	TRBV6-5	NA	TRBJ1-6	CASSYGGGAQPSPLHF	TGTGCCAGCAGTTATGGCGGGGGAGCGCAGCCTTCACCCCTCCACTTT
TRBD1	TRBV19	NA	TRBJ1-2	CASTPWAGQGDSGYTF	TGTGCCAGTACCCCATGGGCGGGACAGGGGGATTCTGGCTACACCTTC
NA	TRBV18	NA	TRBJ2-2	CASSPSSRGAGELFF	TGTGCCAGCTCACCATCATCCCGCGGGGCCGGGGAGCTGTTTTTT
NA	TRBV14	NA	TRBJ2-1	CASSQELSVSYNEQFF	TGTGCCAGCAGCCAAGAACTGTCTGTGTCCTACAATGAGCAGTTCTTC
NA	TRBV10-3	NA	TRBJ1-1	CAISETGNTEAFF	TGTGCCATCAGTGAGACAGGGAATACTGAAGCTTTCTTT
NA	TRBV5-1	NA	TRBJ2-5	CASSFGQGQETQYF	TGCGCCAGCAGCTTCGGCCAGGGGCAAGAGACCCAGTACTTC
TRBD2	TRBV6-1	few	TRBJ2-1	CASSEGLAALYNEQFF	TGTGCCAGCAGTGAAGGACTAGCGGCGCTCTACAATGAGCAGTTCTTC
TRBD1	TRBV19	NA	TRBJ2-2	CASRAGGYTGELFF	TGTGCCAGTAGAGCAGGGGGTTACACCGGGGAGCTGTTTTTT
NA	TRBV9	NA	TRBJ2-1	CASSVGGFDEQFF	TGTGCCAGCAGCGTAGGGGGCTTCGATGAGCAGTTCTTC
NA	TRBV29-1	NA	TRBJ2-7	CSVTGSKKAEQYF	TGCAGCGTCACAGGGTCAAAAAAGGCCGAGCAGTACTTC
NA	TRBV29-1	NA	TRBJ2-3	CSVEGQPTDTQYF	TGCAGCGTTGAAGGACAGCCCACAGATACGCAGTATTTT
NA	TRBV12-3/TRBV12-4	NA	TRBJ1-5	CASSFTGNQPQHF	TGTGCCAGCAGTTTTACCGGGAACCAGCCCCAGCATTTT
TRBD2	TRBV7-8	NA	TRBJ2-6	CASSPFGGVNSGANVLTF	TGTGCCAGCAGCCCCTTTGGGGGGGTAAACTCTGGGGCCAACGTCCTGACTTTC
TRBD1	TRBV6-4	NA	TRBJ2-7	CASSDSPGQLLPPYEQYF	TGTGCCAGCAGTGACTCGCCGGGACAGCTACTCCCTCCCTACGAGCAGTACTTC
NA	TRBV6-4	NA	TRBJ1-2	CASSEFAGPNYGYTF	TGTGCCAGCAGTGAATTCGCAGGGCCTAACTATGGCTACACCTTC
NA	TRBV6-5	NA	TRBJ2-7	CASSYSVRGTGYEQYF	TGTGCCAGCAGTTACTCGGTCCGGGGGACCGGCTACGAGCAGTACTTC
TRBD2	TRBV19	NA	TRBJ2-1	CATSWEGYNEQFF	TGTGCCACTAGTTGGGAGGGTTACAATGAGCAGTTCTTC
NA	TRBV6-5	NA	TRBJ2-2	CASSPGAGELFF	TGTGCCAGCAGTCCAGGCGCCGGGGAGCTGTTTTTT
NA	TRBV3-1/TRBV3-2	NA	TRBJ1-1	CASSQGWRAEAFF	TGTGCCAGCAGCCAAGGGTGGAGGGCTGAAGCTTTCTTT
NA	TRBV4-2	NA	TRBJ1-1	CASSLGQRLDTEAFF	TGTGCCAGCAGCCTCGGACAGCGGTTGGACACTGAAGCTTTCTTT
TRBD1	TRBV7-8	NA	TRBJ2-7	CASSRDRFYEQYF	TGTGCCAGCAGCCGGGACAGGTTCTACGAGCAGTACTTC
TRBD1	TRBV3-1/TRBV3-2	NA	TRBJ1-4	CASSQTGTGNEKLFF	TGTGCCAGCAGCCAAACCGGGACAGGGAATGAAAAACTGTTTTTT
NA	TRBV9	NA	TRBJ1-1	CASSGPKGAEAFF	TGTGCCAGCAGCGGACCGAAGGGGGCTGAAGCTTTCTTT
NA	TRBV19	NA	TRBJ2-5	CASTPQGQETQYF	TGTGCCAGTACCCCACAGGGACAAGAGACCCAGTACTTC
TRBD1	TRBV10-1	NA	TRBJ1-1	CASSESTGGEVAFF	TGCGCCAGCAGTGAGTCGACAGGGGGCGAAGTAGCTTTCTTT
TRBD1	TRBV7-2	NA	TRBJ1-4	CASSLTGEEKLFF	TGTGCCAGCAGCTTGACAGGGGAAGAAAAACTGTTTTTT
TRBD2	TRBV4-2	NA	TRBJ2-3	CASSQVASGGTDTQYF	TGTGCCAGCAGCCAAGTCGCTAGCGGGGGCACAGATACGCAGTATTTT
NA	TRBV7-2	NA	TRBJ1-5	CASSLALGGYSNQPQHF	TGTGCCAGCAGCTTAGCTCTTGGGGGGTATAGCAATCAGCCCCAGCATTTT
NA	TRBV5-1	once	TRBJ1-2	CASSAGRGSGIHGYTF	TGCGCCAGCAGCGCCGGGAGGGGGTCGGGAATACATGGCTACACCTTC
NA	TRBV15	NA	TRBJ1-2	CATSSRALYGYTF	TGTGCCACCAGCAGCAGGGCCCTTTATGGCTACACCTTC
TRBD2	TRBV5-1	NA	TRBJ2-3	CASSSTPTSGGFSRSTDTQYF	TGCGCCAGCAGCTCCACGCCCACTAGCGGGGGGTTTTCCCGAAGCACAGATACGCAGTATTTT
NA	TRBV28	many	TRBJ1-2	CASQAANYGYTF	TGTGCCAGCCAAGCCGCCAACTATGGCTACACCTTC
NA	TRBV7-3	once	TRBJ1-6	CASSLEYNSPLHF	TGTGCCAGCAGCTTGGAGTATAATTCACCCCTCCACTTT
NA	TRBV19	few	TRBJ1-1	CASSRERSNTEAFF	TGTGCCAGTAGTAGGGAGCGGTCGAACACTGAAGCTTTCTTT
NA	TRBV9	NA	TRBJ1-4	CASSVYGQGDEKLFF	TGTGCCAGCAGCGTATACGGGCAGGGTGATGAAAAACTGTTTTTT
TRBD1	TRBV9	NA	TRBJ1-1	CASSVAGQGGRAFF	TGTGCCAGCAGCGTAGCTGGACAGGGGGGGAGGGCTTTCTTT
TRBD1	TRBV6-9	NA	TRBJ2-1	CASSLKQGCNEQFF	TGTGCCAGCAGTCTCAAACAGGGGTGCAATGAGCAGTTCTTC
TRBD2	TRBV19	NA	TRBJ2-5	CATGRGGETQYF	TGTGCCACGGGACGGGGGGGAGAGACCCAGTACTTC
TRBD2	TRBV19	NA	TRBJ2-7	CASSLGTSGAGGYEQYF	TGTGCCAGTAGTCTTGGGACTAGCGGGGCCGGAGGGTACGAGCAGTACTTC
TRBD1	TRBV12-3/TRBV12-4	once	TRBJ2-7	CASSSQGGEQYF	TGTGCCAGCAGTTCACAGGGGGGCGAGCAGTACTTC
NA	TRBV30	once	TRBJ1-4	CAWSEGDFGEKLFF	TGTGCCTGGAGTGAAGGGGACTTTGGGGAAAAACTGTTTTTT